Sequencing of this TCR beta chain was carried out in a study of shared clonotypes between healthy human individuals. Whole-study results and caveats: Some naive CD4 clonotypes, about 5%, turned up in common across several donors. Only a few donors were included, so the genetic and exposure-history diversity represented was limited.

Of note for this clone: Its antigen is currently unknown.

CD8 cells regarded as naive lacked CD45RO, were positively chosen for CCR7, and omitted terminally differentiated effector memory CD45RA+ cells. TCRdb keeps only in-frame clones here, not all; method: immunoSEQ multiplex PCR. The data hold 2 million to 2.5 million clones, with 85% to 95% observed a single time. The germline V and J ends were trimmed by 3 bases and 8 bases, with 13 bases remaining between them. CDR3 length: 13 residues. Per the germline V gene, CDR1 is SGHAT and CDR2 is FQNNGV. V is TRBV11-2 and J is TRBJ1-2; TRBD1 is a possible D gene (6 bases). Sequenced material: naive CD8+ T cells from PBMCs. This TCR was recovered from a man aged 18 to 29 in good health. Some clones in this sample may be carry-over from other donors' samples. CDR3 amino acids: CASSFFGGEGYTF. The CDR3, as DNA: TGTGCCAGCAGCTTTTTCGGGGGCGAGGGCTACACCTTC.